The rows below give T cell receptor beta chains drawn from one sample of a study of T cell responses to AZD1222 COVID-19 vaccine. Only in-frame clones appear in the TCRdb table, and some are missing; sequencing was by immunoSEQ multiplex PCR. Among about 130,000 clones listed, around 90% were seen once. Sequencing used peripheral blood, obtained on day 0 of AZD1222 vaccination. Source of these receptors: an adult in good health. Each CDR3 is given with its conserved first and last residue.

j_gene | v_gene | CDR3aa
TRBJ2-7 | TRBV3-1/TRBV3-2 | CASSLRLAGRNSYEQYF
TRBJ2-5 | TRBV9 | CASSVSSGATQETQYF
TRBJ2-2 | TRBV5-1 | CASSSGSLNTGELFF
TRBJ1-5 | TRBV2 | CASSGTGSRQPQHF
TRBJ2-3 | TRBV4-3 | CASSQDLRAGGADTQYF
TRBJ1-6 | TRBV14 | CASSRLGQGVGSPLHF
TRBJ2-7 | TRBV30 | CAATTGLYEQYF
TRBJ2-7 | TRBV5-4 | CASSAGGAGEQYF
TRBJ1-5 | TRBV12-3/TRBV12-4 | CASSLLRRPQHF
TRBJ1-4 | TRBV7-9 | CASSLASGQGREKLFF
TRBJ2-5 | TRBV6-2/TRBV6-3 | CASSPGTGATETQYF
TRBJ2-7 | TRBV6-2/TRBV6-3 | CASSYSSGRSEQYF
TRBJ2-7 | TRBV10-2 | CASSDRGRYEQYF
TRBJ1-3 | TRBV19 | CASSARDRNPTVSGNTIYF
TRBJ1-4 | TRBV7-2 | CASSRLRTGTNEKLFF
TRBJ2-2 | TRBV9 | CASSRGQSAGELFF
TRBJ2-7 | TRBV5-1 | CASSRDRATYEQYF
TRBJ2-7 | TRBV5-4 | CASSPTGGRPYEQYF
TRBJ1-4 | TRBV11-1 | CASSPRRGEKLFF
TRBJ1-4 | TRBV5-1 | CASSPGGTNEKLFF
TRBJ1-6 | TRBV7-9 | CASSQGQAYNSPLHF
TRBJ1-3 | TRBV18 | CASSSRTAGSGNTIYF
TRBJ2-7 | TRBV19 | CASSITGTGAYEQYF
TRBJ2-1 | TRBV4-2 | CASSQDFDSGIHNEQFF
TRBJ2-7 | TRBV12-3/TRBV12-4 | CASSFYRPGEQYF
TRBJ1-1 | TRBV2 | CASSQQGVTEAFF
TRBJ1-6 | TRBV7-2 | CASSLAGNSPLHF
TRBJ1-2 | TRBV6-5 | CASSYSLWEGDYGYTF
TRBJ1-6 | TRBV18 | CASSPGRESPLHF
TRBJ1-6 | TRBV28 | CASSSIHRDLDPNSPLHF
TRBJ2-3 | TRBV19 | CASAGPGTDTQYF
TRBJ1-2 | TRBV7-9 | CASSPRGANYGYTF
TRBJ2-3 | TRBV19 | CASSIDPGTYRGDTQYF
TRBJ1-4 | TRBV2 | CASSDYEKLFF
TRBJ1-2 | TRBV3-1/TRBV3-2 | CASKGTAYGYTF
TRBJ1-6 | TRBV5-1 | CASSLVSFDNSPLHF
TRBJ1-1 | TRBV10-3 | CAISRDGTEAFF
TRBJ1-1 | TRBV5-1 | CASSLGTVNTEAFF
TRBJ2-5 | TRBV6-5 | CASRLQGALVETQYF
TRBJ1-3 | TRBV6-1 | CASSEALRIDGNTIYF
TRBJ2-2 | TRBV2 | CASSESSSNTGELFF
TRBJ2-1 | TRBV7-9 | CASSRVGGALYEQFF
TRBJ2-3 | TRBV18 | CASSPGTRTDTQYF
TRBJ2-1 | TRBV27 | CASNTDGGNEQFF
TRBJ2-3 | TRBV27 | CASSPLLMSDRVSTDTQYF
TRBJ2-5 | TRBV30 | CAWSRGTDETQYF
TRBJ1-5 | TRBV19 | CATRDRGYSNQPQHF
TRBJ2-7 | TRBV12-3/TRBV12-4 | CASSSSYEQYF
TRBJ2-3 | TRBV11-2 | CASSVTSGGASDTQYF
TRBJ1-4 | TRBV28 | CASSSIGSSVEKLFF
TRBJ1-1 | TRBV27 | CASSFRTGHTEAFF
TRBJ2-7 | TRBV2 | CASKPSGGYEQYF
TRBJ2-5 | TRBV24-1 | CATRYQETQYF
TRBJ1-4 | TRBV10-2 | CASSESAGAFEKLFF